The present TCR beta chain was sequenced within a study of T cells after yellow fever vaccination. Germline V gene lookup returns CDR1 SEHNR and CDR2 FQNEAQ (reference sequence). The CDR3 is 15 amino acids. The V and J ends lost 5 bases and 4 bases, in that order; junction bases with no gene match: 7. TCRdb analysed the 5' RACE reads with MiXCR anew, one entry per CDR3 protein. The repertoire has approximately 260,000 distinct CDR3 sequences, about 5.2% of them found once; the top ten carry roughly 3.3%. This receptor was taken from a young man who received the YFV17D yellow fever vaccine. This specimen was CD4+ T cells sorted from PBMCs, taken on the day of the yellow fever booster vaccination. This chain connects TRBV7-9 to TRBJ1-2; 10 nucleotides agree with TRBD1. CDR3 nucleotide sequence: TGTGCCAGCAGCCCAGAGGACAGGGGGGCCTATGGCTACACCTTC. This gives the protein CASSPEDRGAYGYTF.